These 24 T cell receptor beta chains originate from one sample sequenced in a study of blood T cell repertoires in COVID-19. Sequenced by immunoSEQ multiplex PCR; TCRdb stores in-frame clones only, minus some. The sample has under 60,000 clones; under 90% are singletons. What was sequenced was peripheral blood. The receptors stem from a man aged 55 to 70 with acute or convalescent COVID-19.

The chain has TRBV27 and TRBJ1-4, with no clear D. The CDR3 consists of 14 residues. Per germline, CDR1 MNHEY and CDR2 SMNVEV (reference sequence). Trimming pared 5 bases from V and 8 bases from J, leaving 15 bases between. In DNA form, the CDR3 reads TGTGCCAGCAGTCTTAGTGCGGATCAGGAAAAACTGTTTTTT. Translating it yields CASSLSADQEKLFF.

The chain carries TRBV4-1 and TRBJ2-7, with 7 bases that match TRBD1. Germline CDR1 MGHRA, CDR2 YSYEKL. This CDR3 has 16 amino acids. V lost 3 bases and J lost 1; bases outside the gene matches: 9. Written as DNA, the CDR3 is TGCGCCAGCAGCCAGTATACAGGGGCAGCGTCCTACGAGCAGTACTTC. Translation: CASSQYTGAASYEQYF.

This chain links TRBV19 with TRBJ1-2, with 12 bases lining up with TRBD1. The V gene end was trimmed by 4 bases and the J gene end by 10 bases; junction bases not matched to a gene: 10. Germline-derived CDR1 and CDR2 are LNHDA and SQIVND (reference sequence). This CDR3 is 15 amino acids long. Here the CDR3 reads CASSTRDRGRGDYTF. In nucleotides, the CDR3 is TGTGCCAGTAGTACACGGGACAGGGGGCGCGGGGACTACACCTTC.

The chain combines TRBV7-9 with TRBJ1-1, with D tentatively TRBD1 (5 bases). Trimming removed 7 bases from V and 6 bases from J, with 21 bases in between. The CDR3 has 15 amino acids. Per the germline V gene, CDR1 is SEHNR and CDR2 is FQNEAQ (reference sequence). The CDR3 DNA reads as TGTGCCAGCACCCATACACTTGACAGCTGGGCTGAAGCTTTCTTT. This codes for CASTHTLDSWAEAFF.

The chain recombines TRBV3-1 (or the pseudogene TRBV3-2) with TRBJ2-2; 7 nucleotides agree with TRBD2. Germline V gene data show CDR1 as LGHDT and CDR2 as YNNKEL (reference sequence). Losses at the gene ends were 4 bases for V and 6 bases for J; bases not matched to a gene: 11. The CDR3 is made up of 16 amino acids. The CDR3 DNA is TGTGCCAGCAGCCGGACTAGGGTTTGGGACGCCGGGGAGCTGTTTTTT. Translating gives CASSRTRVWDAGELFF.

V and J are TRBV18 and TRBJ1-3, with D tentatively TRBD1 (6 bases). The V and J ends lost 4 bases and 2 bases respectively, with 15 bases between them. Germline V gene sequence: CDR1 KGHSH, CDR2 LQKENI. The CDR3 consists of 16 residues. The CDR3 DNA follows: TGTGCCAGCTCACGTCAGGGGTCGCCAACTGGAAACACCATATATTTT. This codes for CASSRQGSPTGNTIYF.

The rearrangement joins TRBV6-5 to TRBJ2-2; the D gene is possibly TRBD2 (6 bases). Trimming stripped 6 bases from V and 5 bases from J, with 13 bases between. The V gene's germline CDR1 is MNHEY and CDR2 SVGAGI. The CDR3 has 14 residues. The CDR3 DNA reads as TGTGCCAGCAGGACCCGGGGAGGTACCGGGGAGCTGTTTTTT. Encoded protein: CASRTRGGTGELFF.

This chain connects TRBV7-3 to TRBJ2-5; 8 bases agree with TRBD1. Trimming removed 4 bases from V and 6 bases from J; junction bases left unmatched: 13. This CDR3 has 16 amino acids. The germline CDR1 and CDR2 sequences are SGHTA and FQGTGA. This CDR3 is CASSWSGGAGEKTQYF. The DNA of the CDR3 is TGTGCCAGCAGCTGGTCAGGGGGCGCTGGTGAAAAGACCCAGTACTTC.

V is TRBV2 and J is TRBJ1-1; the match to TRBD1 covers 7 bases. In germline, CDR1 is SNHLY, CDR2 FYNNEI. J gave up 1 base and V 6 bases, and 2 bases lay outside the gene matches. The CDR3 is 13 residues long. The CDR3 spells CASRWTGNTEAFF. CDR3 coding DNA: TGTGCCAGCAGATGGACAGGGAACACTGAAGCTTTCTTT.

This clone has a single count. The chain couples TRBV4-1 to TRBJ2-7, with TRBD2 as a possible D gene (6 bases). The germline CDR1 and CDR2 sequences are MGHRA and YSYEKL. The V gene lost 0 bases and the J gene lost 0 bases, with 12 bases spanning the gap. The CDR3 spans 16 residues. Written as DNA, the CDR3 is TGCGCCAGCAGCCAAGATGGGGAGGAGACCTCCTACGAGCAGTACTTC. It is translated as CASSQDGEETSYEQYF.

The rearrangement uses TRBV5-4 and TRBJ1-1; 9 bases agree with TRBD1. Germline lookup yields CDR1 SGHNT and CDR2 YYREEE (reference sequence). The CDR3 has 16 amino acids. The ends lost 2 bases at V and 0 bases at J; junction bases unmatched: 5. The CDR3 is CASSFHRGPLNTEAFF. In DNA form, the CDR3 reads TGTGCCAGCAGCTTTCACAGGGGGCCCCTGAACACTGAAGCTTTCTTT.

The chain uses TRBV2 and TRBJ2-7; perhaps TRBD1 as D (5 bases). The CDR3 runs 12 residues. CDR1 is SNHLY and CDR2 is FYNNEI in the germline V gene. Trimming removed 7 bases from V and 6 bases from J, with 13 bases in between. The CDR3 coding sequence is TGTGCCAGCAAGCAGGGCCCCCTCGAGCAGTACTTC. Its translation is CASKQGPLEQYF.

The chain recombines TRBV4-1 with TRBJ2-5, with TRBD2 matching over 7 bases. CDR3 length: 17 residues. After removal of 0 bases from V and 0 bases from J, the junction contained 7 bases not matched to a gene. Germline loops: CDR1 MGHRA, CDR2 YSYEKL. CDR3 protein: CASSQDSSGMYQETQYF. CDR3 bases: TGCGCCAGCAGCCAAGATTCGAGCGGGATGTACCAAGAGACCCAGTACTTC.

The V gene is TRBV12-1, the J gene TRBJ1-1. TRBV12-1 is labeled a pseudogene. This CDR3 has 18 residues. As DNA, the CDR3 is TGTGCCAGCAGCTTGGGAGGGGGGGCAGGCGTAACGAACACTGAAGCTTTCTTT. Translating gives CASSLGGGAGVTNTEAFF.

The chain carries TRBV5-1 and TRBJ2-7, with D possibly being TRBD2 (6 bases). The ends were cut back, 0 bases at V and 5 bases at J, with 12 bases in the middle. The CDR3 covers 14 residues. Per germline, CDR1 SGHRS and CDR2 YFSETQ. CDR3 loop: CASSLDGGLDEQYF. The CDR3 DNA follows: TGCGCCAGCAGCTTGGATGGGGGGTTGGACGAGCAGTACTTC.

The chain joins TRBV2 to TRBJ1-5; the match to TRBD1 covers 8 bases. CDR1 is SNHLY, CDR2 FYNNEI, per germline. This CDR3 has 15 amino acids. The V and J ends lost 6 bases and 3 bases, in that order; junction bases with no gene match: 7. The CDR3 spells CASRATGVANQPQHF. DNA of the CDR3: TGTGCCAGCAGGGCGACAGGGGTTGCCAATCAGCCCCAGCATTTT.

The chain carries TRBV7-3 and TRBJ2-3; the D gene is possibly TRBD2 (6 bases). CDR1 is SGHTA, CDR2 FQGTGA, per germline. The CDR3 spans 13 residues. Between the trimmed V and J ends, which lost 8 bases and 0 bases, there was a span of 9 bases. The CDR3 region has the DNA TGTGCCAGCGGGGCGGGGAGCACAGATACGCAGTATTTT. This encodes CASGAGSTDTQYF. The variable domain in full, completed from reference TRBV7-3 and TRBJ2-3, reads GAGVSQTPSNKVTEKGKYVELRCDPISGHTALYWYRQSLGQGPEFLIYFQGTGAADDSGLPNDRFFAVRPEGSVSTLKIQRTERGDSAVYLCASGAGSTDTQYFGPGTRLTVL.

The chain uses TRBV4-1 and TRBJ1-5, with TRBD1 matching over 11 bases. This CDR3 contains 21 residues. With 4 bases clipped from V and 6 bases from J, the junction kept 23 bases outside the gene matches. Germline CDR1 is MGHRA and CDR2 is YSYEKL. The CDR3 DNA follows: TGCGCCAGCAGCCGATCACTCGTCGGGACAGGGGGTTTAGTCCTCCTTCAGCCCCAGCATTTT. It is translated as CASSRSLVGTGGLVLLQPQHF.

The chain joins TRBV29-1 to TRBJ1-2; TRBD1 aligns across 8 bases. Trimming took 3 bases from V and 2 from J; bases not matched to a gene: 8. Germline CDR1 reads SQVTM; CDR2 reads ANQGSEA. There are 15 residues in the CDR3. The CDR3 here is CSVDSQGAMNYGYTF. In DNA form, the CDR3 reads TGCAGCGTTGACTCTCAGGGGGCGATGAACTATGGCTACACCTTC.

In this sample, this clone turned up a few times. The rearrangement joins TRBV19 to TRBJ2-3; TRBD2 aligns across 16 bases. From germline, CDR1 is LNHDA and CDR2 SQIVND (reference sequence). The CDR3 extends over 18 amino acids. J gave up 6 bases and V 5 bases, and 11 bases lay outside the gene matches. The CDR3, as DNA: TGTGCCAGTAGTCCGGGGACTAGCGGGGGGGCGAGGAGGGATACGCAGTATTTT. Translating gives CASSPGTSGGARRDTQYF. Using reference TRBV19 and TRBJ2-3 for the parts outside the CDR3, the full variable domain is DGGITQSPKYLFRKEGQNVTLSCEQNLNHDAMYWYRQDPGQGLRLIYYSQIVNDFQKGDIAEGYSVSREKKESFPLTVTSAQKNPTAFYLCASSPGTSGGARRDTQYFGPGTRLTVL.

This clone has a single count. For the CDR3, the DNA is TGTGCCAGTAGTATAGGGGGGCGAGGCAATCAGCCCCAGCATTTT. Residues: CASSIGGRGNQPQHF. V and J are TRBV19 and TRBJ1-5; D may be TRBD1 (6 bases). Looked up from germline, CDR1 is LNHDA and CDR2 is SQIVND (reference sequence). The V gene lost 1 base and the J gene lost 2 bases, with 9 bases spanning the gap. The CDR3 is 15 amino acids. Variable domain in full (rest from reference TRBV19 and TRBJ1-5): DGGITQSPKYLFRKEGQNVTLSCEQNLNHDAMYWYRQDPGQGLRLIYYSQIVNDFQKGDIAEGYSVSREKKESFPLTVTSAQKNPTAFYLCASSIGGRGNQPQHFGDGTRLSIL.

Here the CDR3 DNA reads TGCGCCAGCAGTCAGGGACTAGCGTTCCCCACAGATACGCAGTATTTT. This translates into CASSQGLAFPTDTQYF. The V and J genes are TRBV10-1 and TRBJ2-3; 10 bases match TRBD2. Germline lookup yields CDR1 WNHNN and CDR2 SYGVQD (reference sequence). The CDR3 contains 16 residues. With V trimmed by 5 bases and J by 2 bases, 7 bases remained unmatched.

CDR3 loop: CSVGSGGASYNEQFF. CDR3 nucleotides: TGCAGCGTTGGGAGCGGGGGGGCCTCCTACAATGAGCAGTTCTTC. The rearrangement links TRBV29-1 to TRBJ2-1; TRBD2 aligns across 10 bases. Per germline, CDR1 SQVTM and CDR2 ANQGSEA. The J segment lost 0 bases and the V segment lost 4 bases, leaving 3 bases of the junction unmatched. The CDR3 covers 15 residues.

This chain connects TRBV19 to TRBJ1-2; possible D gene TRBD1, 6 bases. CDR3 length: 15 residues. V lost 4 bases to trimming and J lost 4 bases, with 16 bases between them. The germline CDR1 and CDR2 sequences are LNHDA and SQIVND (reference sequence). The CDR3 nucleotides are TGTGCCAGTAGTACTACAGGGAAGAGGGGCTATGGCTACACCTTC. Translating it yields CASSTTGKRGYGYTF. Drawing the rest from reference TRBV19 and TRBJ1-2, the complete variable domain is DGGITQSPKYLFRKEGQNVTLSCEQNLNHDAMYWYRQDPGQGLRLIYYSQIVNDFQKGDIAEGYSVSREKKESFPLTVTSAQKNPTAFYLCASSTTGKRGYGYTFGSGTRLTVV.